This T cell receptor beta chain was documented in a study of CD4 and CD8 cells across lung adenocarcinoma regions. TCRdb independently ran MiXCR on the PCR reads; one entry per CDR3 protein. The sample consists of over 20,000 distinct CDR3 sequences, around half of them appearing once. The material sequenced was CD8+ T cells from the center of a lung tumor. This TCR came from a female donor with lung adenocarcinoma. The CD4 and CD8 labels of this study may be unreliable.

In nucleotides, the CDR3 is TGTGCCAGCAGTTCCCCCGGGACAAACTACGAGCAGTACTTC. It is translated as CASSSPGTNYEQYF. J is TRBJ2-7 and V is TRBV6-5; the D gene is possibly TRBD1 (6 bases). Looked up from germline, CDR1 is MNHEY and CDR2 is SVGAGI. The V end lost 4 bases, the J end lost 3 bases, and 13 bases lay between the germline ends. The CDR3 length is 14 residues.